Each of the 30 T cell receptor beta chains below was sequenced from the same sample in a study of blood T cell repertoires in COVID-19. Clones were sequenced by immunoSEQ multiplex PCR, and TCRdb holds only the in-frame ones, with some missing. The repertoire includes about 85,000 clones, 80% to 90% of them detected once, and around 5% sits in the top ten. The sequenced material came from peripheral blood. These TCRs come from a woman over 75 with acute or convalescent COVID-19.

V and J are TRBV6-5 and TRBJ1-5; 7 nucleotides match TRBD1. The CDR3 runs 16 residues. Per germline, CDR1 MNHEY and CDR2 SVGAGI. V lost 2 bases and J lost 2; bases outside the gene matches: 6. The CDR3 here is CASSYRAGTGNQPQHF. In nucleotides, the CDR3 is TGTGCCAGCAGTTACCGAGCTGGGACAGGCAATCAGCCCCAGCATTTT.

For the CDR3, the DNA is TGTGCCAGCAGCTTAGACGGGAGTGACAATCAGCCCCAGCATTTT. Amino acids: CASSLDGSDNQPQHF. The V call is TRBV7-9, the J call TRBJ1-5; D is ambiguous. The CDR3 runs 15 residues. The germline V gene encodes CDR1 SEHNR and CDR2 FQNEAQ (reference sequence). V was pared by 1 base and J by 3 bases, with 10 bases between.

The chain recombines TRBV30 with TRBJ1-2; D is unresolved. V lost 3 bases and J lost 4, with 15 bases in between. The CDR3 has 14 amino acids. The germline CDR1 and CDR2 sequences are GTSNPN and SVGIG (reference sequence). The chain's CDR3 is CAWRPWGGGYGYTF. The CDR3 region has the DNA TGTGCCTGGAGGCCCTGGGGAGGTGGCTATGGCTACACCTTC.

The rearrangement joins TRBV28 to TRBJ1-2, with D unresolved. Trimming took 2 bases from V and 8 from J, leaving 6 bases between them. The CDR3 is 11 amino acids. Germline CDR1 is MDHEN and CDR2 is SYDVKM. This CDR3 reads CASSLPVGYTF. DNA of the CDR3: TGTGCCAGCAGTTTACCGGTGGGCTACACCTTC.

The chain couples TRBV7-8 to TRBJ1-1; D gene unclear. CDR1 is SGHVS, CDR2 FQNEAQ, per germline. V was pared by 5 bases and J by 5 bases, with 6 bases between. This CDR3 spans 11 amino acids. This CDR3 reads CASSPLTEAFF. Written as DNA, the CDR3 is TGTGCCAGCAGCCCCCTGACTGAAGCTTTCTTT.

CDR3 sequence: CAADRGANTDTQYF. CDR3 coding DNA: TGTGCCGCAGATCGGGGAGCTAATACAGATACGCAGTATTTT. The rearrangement links TRBV30 to TRBJ2-3; D is possibly TRBD2 (5 bases). Germline CDR1 is GTSNPN and CDR2 is SVGIG (reference sequence). Trimming left V 8 bases short and J 3 bases short, with 18 bases between. The CDR3 totals 14 residues.

CDR3 in amino acids: CASSPGQGLGTDTQYF. CDR3 DNA sequence: TGTGCCAGCAGCCCGGGACAGGGGCTTGGCACAGATACGCAGTATTTT. The chain links TRBV11-3 to TRBJ2-3; 10 bases line up with TRBD1. The CDR3 totals 16 residues. Trimming cost V 5 bases and J 1 base; bases outside gene matches: 6. In germline, CDR1 is SGHNT, CDR2 YENEEA. Complete variable domain (other parts from reference TRBV11-3 and TRBJ2-3): EAGVVQSPRYKIIEKKQPVAFWCNPISGHNTLYWYLQNLGQGPELLIRYENEEAVDDSQLPKDRFSAERLKGVDSTLKIQPAELGDSAVYLCASSPGQGLGTDTQYFGPGTRLTVL.

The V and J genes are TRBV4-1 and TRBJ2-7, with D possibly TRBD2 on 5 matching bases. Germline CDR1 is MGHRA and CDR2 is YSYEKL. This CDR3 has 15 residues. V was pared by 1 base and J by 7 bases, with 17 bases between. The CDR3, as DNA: TGCGCCAGCAGCCAAGTTTTAACGGAGTCGGGAGAGCAGTACTTC. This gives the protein CASSQVLTESGEQYF.

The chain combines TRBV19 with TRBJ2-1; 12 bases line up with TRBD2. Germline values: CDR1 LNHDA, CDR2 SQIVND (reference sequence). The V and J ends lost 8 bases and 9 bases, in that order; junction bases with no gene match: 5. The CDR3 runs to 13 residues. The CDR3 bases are TGTGCCAGTCGGACTAGCGGGATCGGTGAGCAGTTCTTC. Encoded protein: CASRTSGIGEQFF.

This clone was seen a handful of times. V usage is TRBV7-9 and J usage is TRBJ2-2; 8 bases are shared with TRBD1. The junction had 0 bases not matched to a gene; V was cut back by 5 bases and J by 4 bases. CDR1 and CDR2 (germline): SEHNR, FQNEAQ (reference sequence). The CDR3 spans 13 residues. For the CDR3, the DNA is TGTGCCAGCAGCACAGGGGGCACCGGGGAGCTGTTTTTT. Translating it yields CASSTGGTGELFF.

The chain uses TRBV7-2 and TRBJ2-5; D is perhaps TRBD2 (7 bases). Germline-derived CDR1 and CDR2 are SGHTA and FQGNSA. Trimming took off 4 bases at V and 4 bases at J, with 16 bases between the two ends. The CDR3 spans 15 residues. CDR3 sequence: CASSSWRGGPETQYF. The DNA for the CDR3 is TGTGCCAGCAGCTCTTGGAGGGGGGGGCCAGAGACCCAGTACTTC.

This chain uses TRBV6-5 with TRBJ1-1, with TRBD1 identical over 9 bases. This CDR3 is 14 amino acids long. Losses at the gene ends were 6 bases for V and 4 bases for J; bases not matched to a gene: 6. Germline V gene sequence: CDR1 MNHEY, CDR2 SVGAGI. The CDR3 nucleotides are TGTGCCAGCAGATACAGGGGGCGGTTCACTGAAGCTTTCTTT. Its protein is CASRYRGRFTEAFF.

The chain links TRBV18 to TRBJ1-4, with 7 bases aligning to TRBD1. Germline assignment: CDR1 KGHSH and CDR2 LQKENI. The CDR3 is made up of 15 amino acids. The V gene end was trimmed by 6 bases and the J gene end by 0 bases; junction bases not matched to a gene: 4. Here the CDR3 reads CASSPGTATNEKLFF. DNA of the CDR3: TGTGCCAGCTCTCCTGGGACAGCAACTAATGAAAAACTGTTTTTT.

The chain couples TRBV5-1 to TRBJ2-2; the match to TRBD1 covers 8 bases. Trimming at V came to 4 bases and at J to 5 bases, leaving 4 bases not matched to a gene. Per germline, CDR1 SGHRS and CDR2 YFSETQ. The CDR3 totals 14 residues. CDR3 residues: CASSHGTGTGELFF. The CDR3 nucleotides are TGCGCCAGCAGCCACGGGACAGGAACCGGGGAGCTGTTTTTT.

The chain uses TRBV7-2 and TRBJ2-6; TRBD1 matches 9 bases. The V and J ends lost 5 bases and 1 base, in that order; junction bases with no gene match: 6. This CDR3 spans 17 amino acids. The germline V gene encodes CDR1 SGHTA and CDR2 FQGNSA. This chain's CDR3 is CASSGGTGTSGANVLTF. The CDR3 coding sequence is TGTGCCAGCAGCGGCGGGACAGGGACGTCTGGGGCCAACGTCCTGACTTTC.

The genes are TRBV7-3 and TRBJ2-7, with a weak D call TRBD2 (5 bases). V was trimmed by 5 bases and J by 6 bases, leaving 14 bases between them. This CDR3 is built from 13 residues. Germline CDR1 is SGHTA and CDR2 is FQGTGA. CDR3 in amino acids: CASSNKGAGEQYF. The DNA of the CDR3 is TGTGCCAGCAGCAACAAGGGCGCGGGCGAGCAGTACTTC.

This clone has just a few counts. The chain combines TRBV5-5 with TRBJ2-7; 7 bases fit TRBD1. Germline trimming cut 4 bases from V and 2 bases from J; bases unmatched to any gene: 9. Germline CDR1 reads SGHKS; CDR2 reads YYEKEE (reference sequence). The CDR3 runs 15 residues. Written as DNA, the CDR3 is TGTGCCAGCAGCCGTGACAGGGTTGAGGCCTACGAGCAGTACTTC. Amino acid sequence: CASSRDRVEAYEQYF.

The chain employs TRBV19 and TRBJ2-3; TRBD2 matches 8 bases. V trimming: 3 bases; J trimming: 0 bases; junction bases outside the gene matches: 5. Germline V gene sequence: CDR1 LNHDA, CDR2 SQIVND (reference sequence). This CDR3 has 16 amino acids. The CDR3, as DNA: TGTGCCAGTAGTATCCCAGCGGGGGCTAGCACAGATACGCAGTATTTT. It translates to CASSIPAGASTDTQYF. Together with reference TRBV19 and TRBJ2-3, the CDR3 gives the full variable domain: DGGITQSPKYLFRKEGQNVTLSCEQNLNHDAMYWYRQDPGQGLRLIYYSQIVNDFQKGDIAEGYSVSREKKESFPLTVTSAQKNPTAFYLCASSIPAGASTDTQYFGPGTRLTVL.

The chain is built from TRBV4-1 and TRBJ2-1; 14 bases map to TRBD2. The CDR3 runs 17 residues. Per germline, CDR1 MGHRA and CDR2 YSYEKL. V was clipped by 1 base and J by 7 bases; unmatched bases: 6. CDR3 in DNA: TGCGCCAGCAGCCAAGTAGGGACTAGCGGGAGTAAGAATGAGCAGTTCTTC. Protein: CASSQVGTSGSKNEQFF.

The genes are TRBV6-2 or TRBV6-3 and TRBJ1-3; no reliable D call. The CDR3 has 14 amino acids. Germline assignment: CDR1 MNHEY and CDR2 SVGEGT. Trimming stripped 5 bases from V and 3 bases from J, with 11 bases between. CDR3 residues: CASSPGSIGNTIYF. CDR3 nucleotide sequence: TGTGCCAGCAGTCCCGGGAGCATTGGAAACACCATATATTTT.

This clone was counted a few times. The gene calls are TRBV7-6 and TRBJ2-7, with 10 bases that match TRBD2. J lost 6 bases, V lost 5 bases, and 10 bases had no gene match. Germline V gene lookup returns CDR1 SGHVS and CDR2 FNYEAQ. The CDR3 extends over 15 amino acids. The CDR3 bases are TGTGCCAGCAGCCTAACAAGCGGGAGGGCATCCGAGCAGTACTTC. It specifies CASSLTSGRASEQYF.

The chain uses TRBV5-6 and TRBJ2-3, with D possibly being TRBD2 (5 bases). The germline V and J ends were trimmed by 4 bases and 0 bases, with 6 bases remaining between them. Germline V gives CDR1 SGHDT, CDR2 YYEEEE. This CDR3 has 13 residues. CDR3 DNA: TGTGCCAGCAGCCGGGGAAGCACAGATACGCAGTATTTT. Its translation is CASSRGSTDTQYF.

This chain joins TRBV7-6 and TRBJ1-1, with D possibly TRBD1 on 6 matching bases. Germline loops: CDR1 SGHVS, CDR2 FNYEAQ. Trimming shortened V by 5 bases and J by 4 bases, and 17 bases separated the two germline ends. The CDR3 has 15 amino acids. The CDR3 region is CASSLGAGLGTEAFF. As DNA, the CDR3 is TGTGCCAGCAGCCTGGGGGCAGGTCTTGGCACTGAAGCTTTCTTT. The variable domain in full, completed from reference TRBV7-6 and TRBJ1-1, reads GAGVSQSPRYKVTKRGQDVALRCDPISGHVSLYWYRQALGQGPEFLTYFNYEAQQDKSGLPNDRFSAERPEGSISTLTIQRTEQRDSAMYRCASSLGAGLGTEAFFGQGTRLTVV.

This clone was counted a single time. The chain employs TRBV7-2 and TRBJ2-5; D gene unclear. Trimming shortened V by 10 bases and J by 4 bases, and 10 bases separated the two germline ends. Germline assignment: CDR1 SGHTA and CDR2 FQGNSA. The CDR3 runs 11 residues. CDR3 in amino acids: CAKSLGETQYF. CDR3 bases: TGTGCCAAATCACTTGGAGAGACCCAGTACTTC.

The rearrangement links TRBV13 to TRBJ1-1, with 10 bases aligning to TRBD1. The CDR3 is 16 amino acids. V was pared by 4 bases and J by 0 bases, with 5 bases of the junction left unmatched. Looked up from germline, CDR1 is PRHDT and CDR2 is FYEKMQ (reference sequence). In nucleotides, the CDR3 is TGTGCCAGCAGCTCCCGGGACAGGGGCATGAACACTGAAGCTTTCTTT. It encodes CASSSRDRGMNTEAFF.

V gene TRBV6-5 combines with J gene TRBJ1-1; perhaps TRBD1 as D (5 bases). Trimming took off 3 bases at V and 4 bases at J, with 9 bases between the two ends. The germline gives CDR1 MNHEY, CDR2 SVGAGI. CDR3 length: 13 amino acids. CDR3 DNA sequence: TGTGCCAGCAGTTATGTTAGGGGCACTGAAGCTTTCTTT. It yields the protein CASSYVRGTEAFF.

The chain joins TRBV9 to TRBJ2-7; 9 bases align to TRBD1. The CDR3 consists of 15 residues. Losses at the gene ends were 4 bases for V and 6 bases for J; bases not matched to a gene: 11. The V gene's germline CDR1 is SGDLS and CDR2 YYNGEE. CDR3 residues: CASSPTGQGQGEQYF. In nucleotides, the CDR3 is TGTGCCAGCAGCCCTACGGGACAGGGCCAGGGCGAGCAGTACTTC.

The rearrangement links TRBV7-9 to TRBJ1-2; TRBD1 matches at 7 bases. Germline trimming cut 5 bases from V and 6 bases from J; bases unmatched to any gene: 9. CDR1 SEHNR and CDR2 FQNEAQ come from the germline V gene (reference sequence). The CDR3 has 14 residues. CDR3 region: CASSIYRGGDGYTF. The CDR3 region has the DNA TGTGCCAGCAGCATCTACAGAGGGGGCGATGGCTACACCTTC.

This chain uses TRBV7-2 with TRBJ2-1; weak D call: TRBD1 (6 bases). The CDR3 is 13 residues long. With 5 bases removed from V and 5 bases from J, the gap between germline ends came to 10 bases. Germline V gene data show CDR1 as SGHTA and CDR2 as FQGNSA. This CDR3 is CASSQDRNNEQFF. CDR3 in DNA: TGTGCCAGCAGCCAGGACAGAAACAATGAGCAGTTCTTC.

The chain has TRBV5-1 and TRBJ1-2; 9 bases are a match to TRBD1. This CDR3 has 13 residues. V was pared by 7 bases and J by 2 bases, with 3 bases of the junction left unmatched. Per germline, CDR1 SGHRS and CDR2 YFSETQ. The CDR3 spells CASHRGQNYGYTF. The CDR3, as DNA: TGCGCCAGCCACAGGGGGCAGAACTATGGCTACACCTTC.